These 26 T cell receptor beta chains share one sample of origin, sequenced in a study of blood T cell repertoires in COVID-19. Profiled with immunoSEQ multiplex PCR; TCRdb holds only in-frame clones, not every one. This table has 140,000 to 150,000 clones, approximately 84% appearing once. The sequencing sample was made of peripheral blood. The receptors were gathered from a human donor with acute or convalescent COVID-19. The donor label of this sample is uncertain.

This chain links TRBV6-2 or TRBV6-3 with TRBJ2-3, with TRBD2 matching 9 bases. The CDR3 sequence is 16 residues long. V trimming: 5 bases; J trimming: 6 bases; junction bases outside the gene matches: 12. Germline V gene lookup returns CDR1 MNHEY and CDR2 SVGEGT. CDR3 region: CASSQPGASGVDTQYF. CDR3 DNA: TGTGCCAGCAGTCAACCCGGCGCTAGCGGGGTGGATACGCAGTATTTT.

The CDR3: CATSIRLAGEYNEQFF. CDR3 nucleotide sequence: TGTGCCACCAGCATCAGACTAGCGGGAGAGTACAATGAGCAGTTCTTC. The chain links TRBV15 to TRBJ2-1, with 12 bases identical to TRBD2. Losses at the gene ends were 4 bases for V and 4 bases for J; bases not matched to a gene: 5. This CDR3 has 16 residues. Germline loops: CDR1 LNHNV, CDR2 YYDKDF (reference sequence).

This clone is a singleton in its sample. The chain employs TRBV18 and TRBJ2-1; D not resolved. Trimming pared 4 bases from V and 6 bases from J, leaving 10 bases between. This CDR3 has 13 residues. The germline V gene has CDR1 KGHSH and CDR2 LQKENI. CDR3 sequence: CASSLVSSNEQFF. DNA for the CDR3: TGTGCCAGCTCACTGGTCAGTTCCAATGAGCAGTTCTTC.

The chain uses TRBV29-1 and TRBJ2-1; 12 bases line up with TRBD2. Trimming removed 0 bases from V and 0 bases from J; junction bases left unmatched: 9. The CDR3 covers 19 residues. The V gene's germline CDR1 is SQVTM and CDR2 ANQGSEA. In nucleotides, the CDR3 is TGCAGCGTTGAAGATCATGGACTAGCGGGATCTTACTCCTACAATGAGCAGTTCTTC. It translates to CSVEDHGLAGSYSYNEQFF.

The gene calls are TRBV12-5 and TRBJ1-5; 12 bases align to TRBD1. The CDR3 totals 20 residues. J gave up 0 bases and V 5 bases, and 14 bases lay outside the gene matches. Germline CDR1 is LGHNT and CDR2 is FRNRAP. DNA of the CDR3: TGTGCTAGTGGTACTACCTCGGGACAGGGGGCCTTCTATAGCAATCAGCCCCAGCATTTT. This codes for CASGTTSGQGAFYSNQPQHF.

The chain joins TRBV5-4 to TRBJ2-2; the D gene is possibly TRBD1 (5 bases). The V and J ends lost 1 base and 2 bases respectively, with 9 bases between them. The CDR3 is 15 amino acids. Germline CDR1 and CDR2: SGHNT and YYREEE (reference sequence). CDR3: CASSLLTVNTGELFF. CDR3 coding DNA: TGTGCCAGCAGCTTGTTGACAGTAAACACCGGGGAGCTGTTTTTT.

The CDR3 sequence: CASSARPGDGNEKLFF. CDR3 in DNA: TGTGCCAGCAGCGCACGCCCGGGAGACGGTAATGAAAAACTGTTTTTT. The chain combines TRBV7-6 with TRBJ1-4, with D uncertain. Per the germline V gene, CDR1 is SGHVS and CDR2 is FNYEAQ. V lost 5 bases, J lost 4 bases, and 17 bases lay in between. The CDR3 totals 16 residues. The variable domain in full, completed from reference TRBV7-6 and TRBJ1-4, reads GAGVSQSPRYKVTKRGQDVALRCDPISGHVSLYWYRQALGQGPEFLTYFNYEAQQDKSGLPNDRFSAERPEGSISTLTIQRTEQRDSAMYRCASSARPGDGNEKLFFGSGTQLSVL.

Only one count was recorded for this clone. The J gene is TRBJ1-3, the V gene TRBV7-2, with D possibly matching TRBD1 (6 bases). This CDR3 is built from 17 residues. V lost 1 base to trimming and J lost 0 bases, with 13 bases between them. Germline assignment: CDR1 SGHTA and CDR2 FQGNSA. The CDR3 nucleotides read TGTGCCAGCAGCTTAGGACGGGGGGCAAGCTCTGGAAACACCATATATTTT. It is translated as CASSLGRGASSGNTIYF.

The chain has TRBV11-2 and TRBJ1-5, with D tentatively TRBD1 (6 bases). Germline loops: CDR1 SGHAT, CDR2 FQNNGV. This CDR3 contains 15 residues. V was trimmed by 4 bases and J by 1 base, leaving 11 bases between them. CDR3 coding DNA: TGTGCCAGCAGCTCAGGGGTTTCCAGCAATCAGCCCCAGCATTTT. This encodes CASSSGVSSNQPQHF.

The CDR3 nucleotides are TGTGCCAGCAGCAGGGGCATCCAAGAGACCCAGTACTTC. Its protein product is CASSRGIQETQYF. The rearrangement links TRBV12-3 or TRBV12-4 to TRBJ2-5; D is perhaps TRBD1 (6 bases). This CDR3 has 13 amino acids. The V end lost 6 bases, the J end lost 1 base, and 9 bases lay between the germline ends.

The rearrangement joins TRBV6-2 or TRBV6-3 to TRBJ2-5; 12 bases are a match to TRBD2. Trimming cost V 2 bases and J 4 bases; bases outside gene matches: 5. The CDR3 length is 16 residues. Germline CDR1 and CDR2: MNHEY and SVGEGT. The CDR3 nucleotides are TGTGCCAGCAGTTACGCCCTAGCGGGGGGGTTAGAGACCCAGTACTTC. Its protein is CASSYALAGGLETQYF.

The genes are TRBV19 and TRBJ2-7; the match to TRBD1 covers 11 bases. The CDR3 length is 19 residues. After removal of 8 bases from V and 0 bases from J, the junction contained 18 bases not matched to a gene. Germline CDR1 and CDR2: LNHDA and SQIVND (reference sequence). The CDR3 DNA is TGTGCCAGTTACCGTTGTGGACAGGGGGCCTGTAATAGCTCCTACGAGCAGTACGTC. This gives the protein CASYRCGQGACNSSYEQYV.

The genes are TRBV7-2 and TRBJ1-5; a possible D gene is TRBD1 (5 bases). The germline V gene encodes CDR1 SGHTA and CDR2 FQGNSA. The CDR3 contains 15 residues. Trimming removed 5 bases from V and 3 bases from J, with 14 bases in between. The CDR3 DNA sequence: TGTGCCAGCAGCACTTCAGGGCTTGCCAATCAGCCCCAGCATTTT. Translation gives CASSTSGLANQPQHF. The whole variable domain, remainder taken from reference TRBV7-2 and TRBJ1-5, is GAGVSQSPSNKVTEKGKDVELRCDPISGHTALYWYRQSLGQGLEFLIYFQGNSAPDKSGLPSDRFSAERTGGSVSTLTIQRTQQEDSAVYLCASSTSGLANQPQHFGDGTRLSIL.

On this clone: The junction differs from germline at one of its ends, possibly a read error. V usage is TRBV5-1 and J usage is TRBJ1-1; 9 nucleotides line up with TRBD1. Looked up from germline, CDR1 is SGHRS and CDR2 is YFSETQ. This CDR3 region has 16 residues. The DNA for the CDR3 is TGCGCCAGCAGCTCCCCCGTAGGACAGGGGAACCCTGAAGCTTTCTTT. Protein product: CASSSPVGQGNPEAFF.

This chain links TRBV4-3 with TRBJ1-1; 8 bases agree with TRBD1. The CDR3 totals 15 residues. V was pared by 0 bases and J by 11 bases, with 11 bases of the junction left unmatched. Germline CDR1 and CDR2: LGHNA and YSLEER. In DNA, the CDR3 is TGCGCCAGCAGCCAAGACTGGGCAGGGGGCGAGTTCGCTTTCTTT. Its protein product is CASSQDWAGGEFAFF.

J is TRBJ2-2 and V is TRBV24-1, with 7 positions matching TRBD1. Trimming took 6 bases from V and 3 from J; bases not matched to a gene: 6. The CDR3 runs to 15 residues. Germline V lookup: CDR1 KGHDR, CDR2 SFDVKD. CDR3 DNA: TGTGCCACCAGTCCTGGAACAGGGGACACCGGGGAGCTGTTTTTT. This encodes CATSPGTGDTGELFF.

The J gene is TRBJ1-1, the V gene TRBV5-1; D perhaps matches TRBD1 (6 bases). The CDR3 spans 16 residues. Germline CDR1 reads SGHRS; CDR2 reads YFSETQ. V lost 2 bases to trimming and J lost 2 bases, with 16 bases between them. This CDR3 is CASSFRDRSPNTEAFF. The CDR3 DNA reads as TGCGCCAGCAGCTTCCGCGACAGGAGTCCCAACACTGAAGCTTTCTTT. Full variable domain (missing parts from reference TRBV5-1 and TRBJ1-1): KAGVTQTPRYLIKTRGQQVTLSCSPISGHRSVSWYQQTPGQGLQFLFEYFSETQRNKGNFPGRFSGRQFSNSRSEMNVSTLELGDSALYLCASSFRDRSPNTEAFFGQGTRLTVV.

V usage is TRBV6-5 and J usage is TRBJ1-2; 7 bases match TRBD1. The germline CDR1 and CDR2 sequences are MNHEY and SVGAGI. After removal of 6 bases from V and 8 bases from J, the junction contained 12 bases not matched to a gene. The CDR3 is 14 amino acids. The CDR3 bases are TGTGCCAGCAGAAAAAGACAGGGATTGGCAGGCTACACCTTC. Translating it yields CASRKRQGLAGYTF.

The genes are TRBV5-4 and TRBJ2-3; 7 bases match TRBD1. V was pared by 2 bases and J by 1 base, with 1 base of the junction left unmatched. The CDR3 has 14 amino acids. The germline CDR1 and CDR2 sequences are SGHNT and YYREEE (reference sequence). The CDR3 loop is CASSFTGGTDTQYF. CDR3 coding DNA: TGTGCCAGCAGCTTTACAGGGGGCACAGATACGCAGTATTTT.

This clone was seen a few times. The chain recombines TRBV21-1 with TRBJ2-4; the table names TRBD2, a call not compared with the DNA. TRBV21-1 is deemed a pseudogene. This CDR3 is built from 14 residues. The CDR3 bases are TGTGCCAGCAGCAAAGAGGCTAGCGGGAGTCTTCAGTACTTC. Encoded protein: CASSKEASGSLQYF.

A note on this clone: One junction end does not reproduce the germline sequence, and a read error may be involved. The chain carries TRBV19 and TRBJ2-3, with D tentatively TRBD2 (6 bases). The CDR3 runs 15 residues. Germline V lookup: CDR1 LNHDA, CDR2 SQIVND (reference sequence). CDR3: CASSIGGKLPDTQYF. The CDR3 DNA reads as TGTGCCAGCAGTATTGGCGGGAAACTCCCAGATACGCAGTATTTT.

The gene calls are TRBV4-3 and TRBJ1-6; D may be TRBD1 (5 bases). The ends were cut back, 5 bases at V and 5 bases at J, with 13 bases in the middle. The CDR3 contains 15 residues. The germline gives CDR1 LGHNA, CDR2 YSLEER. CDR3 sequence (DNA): TGCGCCAGCAGCACCCGGGGAGGGGATAATTCACCCCTCCACTTT. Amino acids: CASSTRGGDNSPLHF.

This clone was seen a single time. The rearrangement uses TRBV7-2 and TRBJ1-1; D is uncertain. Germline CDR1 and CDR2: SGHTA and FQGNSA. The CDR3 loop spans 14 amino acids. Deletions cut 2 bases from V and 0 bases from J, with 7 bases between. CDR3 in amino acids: CASSLYSLNTEAFF. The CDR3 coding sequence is TGTGCCAGCAGCTTATACTCGTTGAACACTGAAGCTTTCTTT.

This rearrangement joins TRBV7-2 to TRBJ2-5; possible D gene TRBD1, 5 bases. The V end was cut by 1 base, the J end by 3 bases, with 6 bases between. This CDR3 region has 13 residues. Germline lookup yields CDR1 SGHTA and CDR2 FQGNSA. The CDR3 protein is CASSLVTEETQYF. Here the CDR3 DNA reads TGTGCCAGCAGCTTAGTGACAGAAGAGACCCAGTACTTC.

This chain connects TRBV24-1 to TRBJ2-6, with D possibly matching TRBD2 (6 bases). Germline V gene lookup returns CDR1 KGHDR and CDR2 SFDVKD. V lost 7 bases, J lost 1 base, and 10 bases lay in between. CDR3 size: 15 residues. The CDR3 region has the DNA TGTGCCACCAGGGCGGGGACGTCTGGGGCCAACGTCCTGACTTTC. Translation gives CATRAGTSGANVLTF.

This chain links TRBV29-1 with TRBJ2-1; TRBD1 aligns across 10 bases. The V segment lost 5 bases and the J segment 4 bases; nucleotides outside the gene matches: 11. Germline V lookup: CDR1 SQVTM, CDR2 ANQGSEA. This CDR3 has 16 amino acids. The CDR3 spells CSVFGDRGRTYNEQFF. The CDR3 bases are TGCAGCGTTTTTGGAGACAGGGGGCGCACATACAATGAGCAGTTCTTC.